Included here is one TCR beta chain sequence, with context. Patients with autoimmune history or systemic immunosuppression were excluded. The data stem from a study of OX40 agonist ivuxolimab in advanced cancers. Study in general: Antecedent anti-PD-1, anti-PD-L1 or anti-CTLA-4 therapy was permissible, with roughly 40% having received some.

The assay was immunoSEQ multiplex PCR, and TCRdb's table has in-frame clones only and misses some. Found here are some 77,000 clones, roughly 86% of them singletons; the top ten hold 0.85% to 1.4%. Trimming removed 0 bases at V and 4 bases at J, with 13 bases between. Germline CDR1 reads SGDLS; CDR2 reads YYNGEE. The CDR3 covers 15 residues. This chain uses TRBV9 with TRBJ1-2, with D hard to call. The sequence came from an adult with an advanced solid tumor such as melanoma, head and neck, liver or kidney cancer. Sequenced material: CD4+ or CD8+ T cells sorted from blood, taken in a trial of the OX40 agonist ivuxolimab. CDR3 sequence: CASSVASARSYGYTF. The DNA of the CDR3 is TGTGCCAGCAGCGTAGCTTCCGCGCGTAGCTATGGCTACACCTTC.